This T cell receptor beta chain derives from a study of PD-1 blockade in classical Hodgkin lymphoma. Study-wide results and caveats: Compared with healthy donors, newly diagnosed patients reportedly showed lower baseline TCR diversity. Patients who initiated nivolumab within 1 year of ASCT were excluded. CD4+ TCR diversity rose significantly by C4D1, and CD8+ TCR diversity did not.

In germline, CDR1 is MDHEN, CDR2 SYDVKM. V lost 1 base, J lost 3 bases, and 11 bases stayed unmatched. This CDR3 region has 18 residues. Every patient experienced relapse after autologous stem cell transplantation, and brentuximab vedotin exposure varied. Complete response, partial response or progressive disease were the best responses. Details on this clone: Its antigen remains unknown.

Sequencing used immunoSEQ multiplex PCR; TCRdb keeps in-frame clones, though not all of them. The sample lists some 90,000 clones, around 90% occurring once. The chain couples TRBV28 to TRBJ2-4; 8 bases line up with TRBD1. This material consisted of peripheral blood mononuclear cells (PBMCs), taken before the second cycle of nivolumab. The receptor was isolated from a human donor with classical Hodgkin lymphoma. CDR3: CASSLLPATGEGKNIQYF. Here the CDR3 DNA reads TGTGCCAGCAGTTTATTGCCCGCGACAGGGGAAGGCAAAAACATTCAGTACTTC.